This record concerns one T cell receptor beta chain sequence. Its cognate antigen is unknown. CDR1 is SEHNR and CDR2 is FQNEAQ in the germline V gene (reference sequence). The V end was cut by 5 bases, the J end by 5 bases, with 5 bases between. This CDR3 is built from 11 residues. These data are taken from a study of OX40 agonist ivuxolimab in advanced cancers. Study-wide results and caveats: Clonal expansion from baseline to week 6 occurred in both CD4+ and CD8+ T cells.

Clones were sequenced by immunoSEQ multiplex PCR, and TCRdb holds only the in-frame ones, with some missing. This repertoire shows tens of thousands of clones, about 88% found once; its top ten account for over 2%. The clonotype comes from an adult with an advanced solid tumor such as melanoma, head and neck, liver or kidney cancer. This rearrangement joins TRBV7-9 to TRBJ2-3; D call uncertain. The sequences come from CD4+ or CD8+ T cells sorted from blood, collected in a trial of the OX40 agonist ivuxolimab. The CDR3 DNA sequence: TGTGCCAGCAGCCGTGGAGATACGCAGTATTTT. Translating it yields CASSRGDTQYF.